The text below deals with one TCR beta chain. The sample originates from a study of blood T cell repertoires in COVID-19. The overall study: COVID-19 samples from acute and convalescent phases originated in the United States, Italy and Spain. Nucleic acid was either cDNA or gDNA, and it came from T cells, B-cell-depleted T cells, or PBMCs.

Germline V gene sequence: CDR1 SEHNR, CDR2 FQNEAQ (reference sequence). This CDR3 is 17 amino acids long. The V and J ends lost 5 bases and 8 bases, in that order; junction bases with no gene match: 11. Libraries were prepared by immunoSEQ multiplex PCR; TCRdb keeps only in-frame clonotypes and omits some of them. The top ten hold approximately 4.8% of the sample, which has roughly 230,000 clones, about four fifths seen once. Sequenced material: peripheral blood. The receptor was derived from a man aged 50-59 years with active or convalescent COVID-19. V usage is TRBV7-9 and J usage is TRBJ2-2, with 13 nucleotides matching TRBD2. CDR3 DNA sequence: TGTGCCAGCAGCCCTTGGACTAGCGGGGGCCCTCGGGGGGAGCTGTTTTTT. This gives the protein CASSPWTSGGPRGELFF. Supplemented by reference TRBV7-9 and TRBJ2-2, the full variable domain reads DTGVSQNPRHKITKRGQNVTFRCDPISEHNRLYWYRQTLGQGPEFLTYFQNEAQLEKSRLLSDRFSAERPKGSFSTLEIQRTEQGDSAMYLCASSPWTSGGPRGELFFGEGSRLTVL.